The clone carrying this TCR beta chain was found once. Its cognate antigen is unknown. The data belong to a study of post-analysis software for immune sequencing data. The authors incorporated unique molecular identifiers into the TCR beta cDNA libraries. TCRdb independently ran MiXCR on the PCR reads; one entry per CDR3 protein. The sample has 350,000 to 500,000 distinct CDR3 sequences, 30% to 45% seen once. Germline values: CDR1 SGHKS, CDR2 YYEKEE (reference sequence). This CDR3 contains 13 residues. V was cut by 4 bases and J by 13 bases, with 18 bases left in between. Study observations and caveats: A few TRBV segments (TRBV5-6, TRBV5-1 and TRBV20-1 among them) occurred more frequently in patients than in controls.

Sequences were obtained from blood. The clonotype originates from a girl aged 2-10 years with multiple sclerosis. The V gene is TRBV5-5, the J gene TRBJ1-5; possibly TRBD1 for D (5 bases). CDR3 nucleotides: TGTGCCAGCAGCCCCGGGACCGAGGGGCAACAGCATTTT. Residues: CASSPGTEGQQHF.